This TCR beta chain came from a study of T cell responses to AZD1222 COVID-19 vaccine (dated by TCRdb to about 2021). For the study in its entirety: Because spike-specific TCR depth and breadth did not differ between the two schedules, AZD1222 recipients who got a second dose at roughly 4 weeks were pooled with those who got a second dose at roughly 12 weeks. Trial participants were enrolled into age subgroups of 18-55, 56-69 and 70-plus years, which contained approximately 150, 28 and 58 TCR-sequenced participants, respectively. A total of approximately 240 trial participants underwent TCR sequencing, of whom approximately 200 had received two doses of AZD1222 and roughly 26 had received two doses of the MenACWY control vaccine.

General findings and caveats noted by the study authors: Conclusions about previously exposed vaccinees are limited, since just 6 or 7 AZD1222 recipients were seropositive for SARS-CoV-2 at baseline. Because no samples from the day 14 peak response were available, repertoires could be characterized only after the peak T cell response. The 56-69-year group was small, and its depth increase did not reach significance, likely because of low power. Spike-specific TCR breadth and depth rose significantly after two AZD1222 doses compared with day 0 and with MenACWY recipients. Participants were mostly white British, with more females than males. The authors suggested clonal diversity may have been underestimated. Epitopes outside the regions mutated in the B.1.351 and B.1.1.7 variants were reportedly recognized by nearly half of the unique spike-specific TCRs. The vaccine-associated CD4 TCRs covered the entire spike protein, and the dominant responses fell in regions 160-218 and 743-854.

The time point tag for this specimen amounts to: baseline before first vaccination. The vaccinee samples were drawn from two UK trials, COV001 and COV002, one of which was a single-blind randomized controlled phase 2/3 trial testing AZD1222 (ChAdOx1 nCoV-19) in healthy adults. For TCRbeta chain sequencing, PBMC samples from trial participants were taken at day 0 and at day 28 after the second dose. Concerning this clone itself: The clone's antigen remains unknown. Per-base qualities were not stored, and no clone one base away is much larger.

The CDR3 regions of human TCRbeta chains were subjected to immunosequencing. In the source study's methods: TCRs in the repertoires were compared against a reference library of SARS-CoV-2-specific TCRs that had been generated with the MIRA antigen-specificity platform. Breadth was defined as the fraction of unique TCRs that were SARS-CoV-2-associated. Depth was defined as the fraction of total T cells that were SARS-CoV-2-associated. Using the MIRA data, every spike-specific TCR was mapped to the spike region that the TCR reacted to and assigned to either a CD4 or a CD8 class. Log10-transformed breadth and depth values were compared by one-way ANOVA with Sidak's multiple comparisons tests. Held by TCRdb, this immuneACCESS table contains in-frame sequences only and omits some clones. Under half of the omission traces to an unresolved V gene where checked; the cause of the rest is unknown. V and J calls and clone size come straight from that table; D and trimming were deduced from the DNA. In this sample the table shows roughly 150,000 clones, 90% of which occur a single time. Of the sample, 1.5% to 2% is held by the ten largest clones.

This receptor was identified in an adult in good health. Sequencing used peripheral blood, obtained on day 0 of AZD1222 vaccination.

This receptor carries the CDR3 CASSPRRSSNQPQHF. The bases read TGTGCCAGCAGCCCTCGAAGATCTAGCAATCAGCCCCAGCATTTT. The rearrangement joined TRBV7-8 to TRBJ1-5; the D gene identity is not certain. The CDR3 runs 15 amino acids, cysteine and phenylalanine included. Only CDR3 DNA remains: 45 bases, in frame from the first base. V loses 5 bases of germline sequence and J loses 0 bases, and the interval between the two ends is 11 bases. The germline V gene specifies SGHVS as CDR1 and FQNEAQ as CDR2.